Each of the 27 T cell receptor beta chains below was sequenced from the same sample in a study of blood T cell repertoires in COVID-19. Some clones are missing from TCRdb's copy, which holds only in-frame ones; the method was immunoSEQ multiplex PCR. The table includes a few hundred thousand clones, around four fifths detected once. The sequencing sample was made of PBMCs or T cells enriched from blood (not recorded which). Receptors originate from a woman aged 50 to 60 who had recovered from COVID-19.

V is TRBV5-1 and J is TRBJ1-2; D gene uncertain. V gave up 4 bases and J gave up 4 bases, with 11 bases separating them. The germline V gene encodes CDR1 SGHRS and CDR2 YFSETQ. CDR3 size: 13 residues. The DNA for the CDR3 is TGCGCCAGCAGCCGTGGGAGTTTCTATGGCTACACCTTC. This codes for CASSRGSFYGYTF.

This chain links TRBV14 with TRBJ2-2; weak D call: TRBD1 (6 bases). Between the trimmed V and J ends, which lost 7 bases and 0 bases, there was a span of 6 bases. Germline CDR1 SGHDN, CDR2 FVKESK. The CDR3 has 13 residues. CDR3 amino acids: CASNRANTGELFF. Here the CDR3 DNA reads TGTGCCAGCAACAGGGCGAACACCGGGGAGCTGTTTTTT. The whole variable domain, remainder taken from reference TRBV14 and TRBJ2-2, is EAGVTQFPSHSVIEKGQTVTLRCDPISGHDNLYWYRRVMGKEIKFLLHFVKESKQDESGMPNNRFLAERTGGTYSTLKVQPAELEDSGVYFCASNRANTGELFFGEGSRLTVL.

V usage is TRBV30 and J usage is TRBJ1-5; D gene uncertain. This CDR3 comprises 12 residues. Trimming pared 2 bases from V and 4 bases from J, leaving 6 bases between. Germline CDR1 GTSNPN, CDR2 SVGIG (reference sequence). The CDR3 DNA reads TGTGCCTGGAGTCTCCGTAATCAGCCCCAGCATTTT. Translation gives CAWSLRNQPQHF.

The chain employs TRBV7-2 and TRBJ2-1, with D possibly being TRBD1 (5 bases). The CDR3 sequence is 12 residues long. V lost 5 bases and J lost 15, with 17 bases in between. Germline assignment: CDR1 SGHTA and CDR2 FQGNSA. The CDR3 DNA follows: TGTGCCAGCAGCGTGAACACAGGTTTGAGGTTCTTC. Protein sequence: CASSVNTGLRFF.

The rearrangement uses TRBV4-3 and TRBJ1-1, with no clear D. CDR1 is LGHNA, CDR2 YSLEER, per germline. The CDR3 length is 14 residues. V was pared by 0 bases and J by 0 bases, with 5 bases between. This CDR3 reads CASSQDRVNTEAFF. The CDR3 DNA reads TGCGCCAGCAGCCAAGATCGAGTGAACACTGAAGCTTTCTTT.

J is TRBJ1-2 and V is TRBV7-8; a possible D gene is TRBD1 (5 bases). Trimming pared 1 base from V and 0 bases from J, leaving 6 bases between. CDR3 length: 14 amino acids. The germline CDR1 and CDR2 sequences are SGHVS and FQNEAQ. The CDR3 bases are TGTGCCAGCAGCTTAGGACAGCCTAACTATGGCTACACCTTC. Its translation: CASSLGQPNYGYTF.

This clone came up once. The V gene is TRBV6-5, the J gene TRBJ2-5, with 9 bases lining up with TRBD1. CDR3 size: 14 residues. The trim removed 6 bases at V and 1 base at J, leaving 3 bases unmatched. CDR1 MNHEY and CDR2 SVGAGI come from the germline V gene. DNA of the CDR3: TGTGCCAGCAGGACACAGGGGGCCCAAGAGACCCAGTACTTC. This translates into CASRTQGAQETQYF.

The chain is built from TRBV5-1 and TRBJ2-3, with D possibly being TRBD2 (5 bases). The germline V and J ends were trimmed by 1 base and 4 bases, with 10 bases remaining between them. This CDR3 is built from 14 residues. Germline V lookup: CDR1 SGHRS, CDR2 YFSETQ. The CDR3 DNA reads TGCGCCAGCAGCTTGACTAGATTATCAGATACGCAGTATTTT. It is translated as CASSLTRLSDTQYF.

CDR3 in amino acids: CASRREGSYNEQFF. The CDR3 DNA is TGTGCCAGCAGAAGGGAGGGGTCCTACAATGAGCAGTTCTTC. This chain links TRBV7-3 with TRBJ2-1, with 7 bases identical to TRBD2. V lost 6 bases, J lost 1 base, and 3 bases stayed unmatched. The CDR3 runs 14 residues. Germline V gene lookup returns CDR1 SGHTA and CDR2 FQGTGA.

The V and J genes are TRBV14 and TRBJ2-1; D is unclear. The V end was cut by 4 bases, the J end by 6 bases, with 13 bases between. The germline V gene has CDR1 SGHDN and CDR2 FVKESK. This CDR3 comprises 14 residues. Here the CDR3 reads CASSPKTHPNEQFF. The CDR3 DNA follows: TGTGCCAGCAGCCCAAAAACACATCCCAATGAGCAGTTCTTC. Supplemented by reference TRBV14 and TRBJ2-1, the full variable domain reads EAGVTQFPSHSVIEKGQTVTLRCDPISGHDNLYWYRRVMGKEIKFLLHFVKESKQDESGMPNNRFLAERTGGTYSTLKVQPAELEDSGVYFCASSPKTHPNEQFFGPGTRLTVL.

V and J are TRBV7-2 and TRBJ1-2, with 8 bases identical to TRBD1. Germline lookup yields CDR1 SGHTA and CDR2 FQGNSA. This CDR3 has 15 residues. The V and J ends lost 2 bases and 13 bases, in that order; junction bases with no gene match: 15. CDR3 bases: TGTGCCAGCAGCTTATCAGGGACAGGAACGCCGCCTCCCACCTTC. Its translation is CASSLSGTGTPPPTF.

The CDR3 bases are TGCGCCAGCAGCTTGGCCAGCGGGGGGTACGGTGAGCAGTTCTTC. Its translation is CASSLASGGYGEQFF. This chain joins TRBV5-1 and TRBJ2-1, with 9 bases that match TRBD2. The CDR3 runs 15 residues. Trimming removed 0 bases from V and 9 bases from J; junction bases left unmatched: 7. Germline CDR1 is SGHRS and CDR2 is YFSETQ.

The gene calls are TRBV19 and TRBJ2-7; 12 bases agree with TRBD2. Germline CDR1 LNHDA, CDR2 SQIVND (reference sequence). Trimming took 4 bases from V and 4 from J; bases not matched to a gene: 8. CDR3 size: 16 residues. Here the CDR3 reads CASSTLRGTSGYEQYF. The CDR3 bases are TGTGCCAGTAGTACCCTCCGGGGGACTAGCGGGTACGAGCAGTACTTC. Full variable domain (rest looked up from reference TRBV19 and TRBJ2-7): DGGITQSPKYLFRKEGQNVTLSCEQNLNHDAMYWYRQDPGQGLRLIYYSQIVNDFQKGDIAEGYSVSREKKESFPLTVTSAQKNPTAFYLCASSTLRGTSGYEQYFGPGTRLTVT.

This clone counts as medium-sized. CDR3 residues: CASTPTGADTQYF. The CDR3 DNA sequence: TGTGCCAGCACCCCGACCGGGGCAGATACGCAGTATTTT. The chain is built from TRBV6-2 or TRBV6-3 and TRBJ2-3; maybe TRBD2 (5 bases). CDR1 is MNHEY, CDR2 SVGEGT, per germline. The V gene lost 7 bases and the J gene lost 4 bases, with 12 bases spanning the gap. CDR3 length: 13 amino acids.

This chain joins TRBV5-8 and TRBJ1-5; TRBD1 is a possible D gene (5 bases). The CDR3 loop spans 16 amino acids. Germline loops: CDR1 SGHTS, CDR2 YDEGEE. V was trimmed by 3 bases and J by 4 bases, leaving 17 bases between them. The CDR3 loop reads CASSSIQGRINQPQHF. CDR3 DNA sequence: TGTGCCAGCAGCTCAATCCAGGGAAGGATAAATCAGCCCCAGCATTTT.

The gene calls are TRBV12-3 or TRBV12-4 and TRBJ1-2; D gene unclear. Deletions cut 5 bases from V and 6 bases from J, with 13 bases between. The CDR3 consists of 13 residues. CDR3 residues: CASSVTTWNGYTF. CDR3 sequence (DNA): TGTGCCAGCAGTGTAACGACATGGAATGGCTACACCTTC.

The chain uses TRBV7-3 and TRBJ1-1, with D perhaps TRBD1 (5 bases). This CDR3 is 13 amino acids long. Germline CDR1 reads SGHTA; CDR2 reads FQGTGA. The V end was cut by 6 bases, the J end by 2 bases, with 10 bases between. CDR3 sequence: CASRRQQNTEAFF. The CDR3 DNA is TGTGCCAGCAGACGACAGCAAAACACTGAAGCTTTCTTT. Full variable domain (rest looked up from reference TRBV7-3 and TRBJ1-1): GAGVSQTPSNKVTEKGKYVELRCDPISGHTALYWYRQSLGQGPEFLIYFQGTGAADDSGLPNDRFFAVRPEGSVSTLKIQRTERGDSAVYLCASRRQQNTEAFFGQGTRLTVV.

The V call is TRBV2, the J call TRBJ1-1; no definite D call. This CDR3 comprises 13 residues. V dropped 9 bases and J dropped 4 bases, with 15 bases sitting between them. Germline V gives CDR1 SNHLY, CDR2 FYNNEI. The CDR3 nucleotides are TGTGCCAGGACGGTAGGAGGGAGCACTGAAGCTTTCTTT. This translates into CARTVGGSTEAFF.

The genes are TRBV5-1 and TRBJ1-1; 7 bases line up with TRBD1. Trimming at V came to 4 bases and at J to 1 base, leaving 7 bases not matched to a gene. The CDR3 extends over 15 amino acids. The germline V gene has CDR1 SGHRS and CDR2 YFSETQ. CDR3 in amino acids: CASSRTGQSNTEAFF. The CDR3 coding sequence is TGCGCCAGCAGCCGGACGGGACAGTCGAACACTGAAGCTTTCTTT.

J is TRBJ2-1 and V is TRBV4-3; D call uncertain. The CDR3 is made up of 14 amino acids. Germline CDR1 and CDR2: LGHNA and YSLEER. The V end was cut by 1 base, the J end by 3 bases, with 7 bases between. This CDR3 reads CASSQVELYNEQFF. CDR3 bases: TGCGCCAGCAGCCAAGTTGAGCTCTACAATGAGCAGTTCTTC.

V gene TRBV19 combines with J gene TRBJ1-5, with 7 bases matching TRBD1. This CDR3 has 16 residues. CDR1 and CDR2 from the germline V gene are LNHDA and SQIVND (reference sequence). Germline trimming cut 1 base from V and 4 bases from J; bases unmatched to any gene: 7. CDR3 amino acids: CASSIVGQGGNQPQHF. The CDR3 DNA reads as TGTGCCAGTAGTATAGTCGGCCAGGGGGGAAATCAGCCCCAGCATTTT.

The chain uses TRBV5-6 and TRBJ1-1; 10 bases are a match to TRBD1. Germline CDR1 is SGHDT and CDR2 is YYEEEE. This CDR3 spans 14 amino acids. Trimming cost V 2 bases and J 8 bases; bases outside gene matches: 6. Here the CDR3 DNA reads TGTGCCAGCAGCTTCGACAGGGGGCTCAAGGAAGCTTTCTTT. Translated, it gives CASSFDRGLKEAFF.

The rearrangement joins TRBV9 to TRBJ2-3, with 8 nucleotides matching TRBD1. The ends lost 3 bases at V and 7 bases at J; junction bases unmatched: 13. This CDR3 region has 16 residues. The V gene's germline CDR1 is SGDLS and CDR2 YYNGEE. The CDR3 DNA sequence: TGTGCCAGCAGCGAGGGGACAGGCCAAGTCATTAATACGCAGTATTTT. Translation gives CASSEGTGQVINTQYF.

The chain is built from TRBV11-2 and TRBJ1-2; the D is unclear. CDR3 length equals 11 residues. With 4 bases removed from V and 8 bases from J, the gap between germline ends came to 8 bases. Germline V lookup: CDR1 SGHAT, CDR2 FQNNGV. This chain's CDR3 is CASSSAVGYTF. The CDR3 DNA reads TGTGCCAGCAGCTCCGCGGTGGGCTACACCTTC.

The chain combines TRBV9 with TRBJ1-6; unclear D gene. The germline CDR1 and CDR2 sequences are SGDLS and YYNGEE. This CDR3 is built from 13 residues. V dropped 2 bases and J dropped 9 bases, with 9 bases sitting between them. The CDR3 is CASSVLEVSPLHF. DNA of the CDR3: TGTGCCAGCAGCGTTTTAGAAGTTTCACCCCTCCACTTT.

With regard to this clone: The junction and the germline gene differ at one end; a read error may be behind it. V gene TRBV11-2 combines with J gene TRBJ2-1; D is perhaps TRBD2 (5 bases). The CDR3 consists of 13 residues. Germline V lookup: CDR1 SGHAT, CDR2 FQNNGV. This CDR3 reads CANSLGGTNEQFF. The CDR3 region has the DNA TGTGCCAACAGCTTAGGAGGAACAAATGAGCAGTTCTTC.

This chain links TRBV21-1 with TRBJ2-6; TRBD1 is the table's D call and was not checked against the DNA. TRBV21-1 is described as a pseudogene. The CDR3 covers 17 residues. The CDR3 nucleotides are TGTGCCAGCCCCGGACAGGAATCCTACTCTGGGGCCAACGTCCTGACTTTC. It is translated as CASPGQESYSGANVLTF.